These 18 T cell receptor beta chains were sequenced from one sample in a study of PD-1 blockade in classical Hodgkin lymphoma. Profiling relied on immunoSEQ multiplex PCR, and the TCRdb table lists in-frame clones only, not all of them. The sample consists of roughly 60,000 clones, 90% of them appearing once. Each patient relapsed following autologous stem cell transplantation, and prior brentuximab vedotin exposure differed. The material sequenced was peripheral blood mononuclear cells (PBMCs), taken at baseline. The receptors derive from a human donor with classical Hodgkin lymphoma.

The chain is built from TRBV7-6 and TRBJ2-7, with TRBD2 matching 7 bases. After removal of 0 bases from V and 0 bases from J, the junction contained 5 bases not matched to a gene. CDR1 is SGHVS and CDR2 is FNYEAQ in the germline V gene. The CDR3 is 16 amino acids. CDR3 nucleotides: TGTGCCAGCAGCTTAGCGGGCGGCGGGAGCTCCTACGAGCAGTACTTC. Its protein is CASSLAGGGSSYEQYF.

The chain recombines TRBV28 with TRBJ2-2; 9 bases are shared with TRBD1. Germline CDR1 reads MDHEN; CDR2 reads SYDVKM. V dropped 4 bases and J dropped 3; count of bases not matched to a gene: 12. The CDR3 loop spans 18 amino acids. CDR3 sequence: CASSYQAGTGWDTGELFF. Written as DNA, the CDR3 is TGTGCCAGCAGTTATCAAGCCGGGACAGGGTGGGACACCGGGGAGCTGTTTTTT.

This CDR3 is CAISDKMNTEAFF. CDR3 coding DNA: TGTGCCATCTCAGACAAAATGAACACTGAAGCTTTCTTT. V usage is TRBV10-3 and J usage is TRBJ1-1, with no clear D. With 8 bases removed from V and 0 bases from J, the gap between germline ends came to 10 bases. The CDR3 length is 13 residues. Per the germline V gene, CDR1 is ENHRY and CDR2 is SYGVKD.

CDR3 sequence: CASSSSGPVLYF. Written as DNA, the CDR3 is TGTGCCAGCAGCTCCAGCGGCCCGGTCTTGTATTTT. The chain employs TRBV11-2 and TRBJ2-3; perhaps TRBD2 as D (5 bases). Trimming removed 4 bases at V and 14 bases at J, with 16 bases between. The V gene's germline CDR1 is SGHAT and CDR2 FQNNGV. CDR3 length: 12 residues.

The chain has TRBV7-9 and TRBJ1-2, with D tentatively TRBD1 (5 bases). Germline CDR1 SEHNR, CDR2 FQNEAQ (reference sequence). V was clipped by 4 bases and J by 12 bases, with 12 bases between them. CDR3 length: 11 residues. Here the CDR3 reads CASSSGPPHTF. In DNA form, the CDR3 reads TGTGCCAGCAGCTCGGGACCCCCACACACCTTC.

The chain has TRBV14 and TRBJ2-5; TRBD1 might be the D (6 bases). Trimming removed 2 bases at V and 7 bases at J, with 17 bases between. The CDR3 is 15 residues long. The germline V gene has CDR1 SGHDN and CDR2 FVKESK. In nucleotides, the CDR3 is TGTGCCAGCAGCCAATCCGGGACATCCCGTACGACCCAGTACTTC. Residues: CASSQSGTSRTTQYF.

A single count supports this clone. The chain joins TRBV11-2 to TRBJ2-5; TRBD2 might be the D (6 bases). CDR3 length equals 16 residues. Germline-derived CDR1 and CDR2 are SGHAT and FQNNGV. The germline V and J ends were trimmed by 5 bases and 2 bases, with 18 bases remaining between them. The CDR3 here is CASSLRGGESQETQYF. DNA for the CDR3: TGTGCCAGCAGCCTACGCGGCGGGGAGAGTCAAGAGACCCAGTACTTC.

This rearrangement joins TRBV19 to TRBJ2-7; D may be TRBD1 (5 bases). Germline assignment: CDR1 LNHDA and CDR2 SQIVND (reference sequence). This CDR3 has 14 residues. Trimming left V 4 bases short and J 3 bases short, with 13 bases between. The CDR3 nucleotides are TGTGCCAGTAGTAAGATAGGGGCGAACTACGAGCAGTACTTC. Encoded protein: CASSKIGANYEQYF.

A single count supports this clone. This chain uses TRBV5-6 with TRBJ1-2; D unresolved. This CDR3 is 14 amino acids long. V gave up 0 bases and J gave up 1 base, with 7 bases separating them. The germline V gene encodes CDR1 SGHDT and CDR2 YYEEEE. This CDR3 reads CASSLGTVNYGYTF. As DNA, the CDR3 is TGTGCCAGCAGCTTGGGGACGGTTAACTATGGCTACACCTTC.

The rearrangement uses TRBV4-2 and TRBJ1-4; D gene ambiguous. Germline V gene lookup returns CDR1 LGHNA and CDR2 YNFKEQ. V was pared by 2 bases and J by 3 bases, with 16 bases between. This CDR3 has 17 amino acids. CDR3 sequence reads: CASSQPWTRVSNEKLFF. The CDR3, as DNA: TGTGCCAGCAGCCAACCCTGGACGAGGGTTTCTAATGAAAAACTGTTTTTT.

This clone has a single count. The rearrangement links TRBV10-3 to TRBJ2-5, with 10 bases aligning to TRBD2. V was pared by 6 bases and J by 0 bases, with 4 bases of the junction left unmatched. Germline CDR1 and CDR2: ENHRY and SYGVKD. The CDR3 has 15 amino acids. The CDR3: CAISSSGGNQETQYF. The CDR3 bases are TGTGCCATCAGCAGTAGCGGGGGGAACCAAGAGACCCAGTACTTC.

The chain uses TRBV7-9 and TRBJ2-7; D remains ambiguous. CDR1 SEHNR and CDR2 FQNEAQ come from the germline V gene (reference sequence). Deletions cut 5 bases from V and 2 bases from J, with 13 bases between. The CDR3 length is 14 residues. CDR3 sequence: CASSPGVGTYEQYF. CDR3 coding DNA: TGTGCCAGCAGCCCTGGGGTGGGCACCTACGAGCAGTACTTC.

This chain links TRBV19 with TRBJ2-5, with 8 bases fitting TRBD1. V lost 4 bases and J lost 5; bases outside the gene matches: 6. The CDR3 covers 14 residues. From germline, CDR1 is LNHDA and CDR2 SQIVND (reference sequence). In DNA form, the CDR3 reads TGTGCCAGTAGTACCCGGACAGGGTTCGAGACCCAGTACTTC. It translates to CASSTRTGFETQYF.

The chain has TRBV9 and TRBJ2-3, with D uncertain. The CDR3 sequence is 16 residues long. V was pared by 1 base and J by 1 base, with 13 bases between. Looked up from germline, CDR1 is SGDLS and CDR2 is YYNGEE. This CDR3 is CASSVWGLVGTDTQYF. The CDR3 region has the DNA TGTGCCAGCAGCGTATGGGGTCTAGTGGGCACAGATACGCAGTATTTT.

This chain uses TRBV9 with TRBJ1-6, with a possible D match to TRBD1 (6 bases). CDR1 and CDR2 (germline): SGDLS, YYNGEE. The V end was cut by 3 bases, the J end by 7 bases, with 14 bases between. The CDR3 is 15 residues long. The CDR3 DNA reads TGTGCCAGCAGCGCCTCGGACAGACCGAATTCACCCCTCCACTTT. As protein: CASSASDRPNSPLHF. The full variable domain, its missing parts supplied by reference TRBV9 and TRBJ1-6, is DSGVTQTPKHLITATGQRVTLRCSPRSGDLSVYWYQQSLDQGLQFLIQYYNGEERAKGNILERFSAQQFPDLHSELNLSSLELGDSALYFCASSASDRPNSPLHFGNGTRLTVT.

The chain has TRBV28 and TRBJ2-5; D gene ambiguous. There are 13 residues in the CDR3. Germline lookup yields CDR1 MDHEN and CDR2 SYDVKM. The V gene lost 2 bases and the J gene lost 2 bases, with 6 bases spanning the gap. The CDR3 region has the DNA TGTGCCAGCAGTTTAGGGGTTCAAGAGACCCAGTACTTC. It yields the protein CASSLGVQETQYF.

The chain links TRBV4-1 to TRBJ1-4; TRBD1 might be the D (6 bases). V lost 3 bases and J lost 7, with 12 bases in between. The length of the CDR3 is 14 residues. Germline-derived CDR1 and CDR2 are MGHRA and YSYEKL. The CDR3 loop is CASSHSGEIEKLFF. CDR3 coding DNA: TGCGCCAGCAGCCATTCAGGGGAGATTGAAAAACTGTTTTTT.

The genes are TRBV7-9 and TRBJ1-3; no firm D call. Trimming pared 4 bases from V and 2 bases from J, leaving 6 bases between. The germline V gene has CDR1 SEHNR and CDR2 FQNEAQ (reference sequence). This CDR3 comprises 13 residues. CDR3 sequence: CASSWSPGNTIYF. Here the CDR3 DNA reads TGTGCCAGCAGCTGGTCACCTGGAAACACCATATATTTT. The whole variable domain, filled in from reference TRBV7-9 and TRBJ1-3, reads DTGVSQNPRHKITKRGQNVTFRCDPISEHNRLYWYRQTLGQGPEFLTYFQNEAQLEKSRLLSDRFSAERPKGSFSTLEIQRTEQGDSAMYLCASSWSPGNTIYFGEGSWLTVV.